The clone carrying this T cell receptor (beta chain) appeared many times. Germline CDR1 is LNHDA and CDR2 is SQIVND (reference sequence). The CDR3 runs 16 residues. V lost 5 bases and J lost 2; bases outside the gene matches: 4. The sample originates from a study of Graves' ophthalmopathy and Graves' hyperthyroidism. For repertoire sequencing, the TCR beta CDR3 regions were amplified from RNA transcripts. First-round RT-PCR relied on HTBI primers, and a second-round multiplex PCR came next. Each CDR3 protein is one row after TCRdb ran MiXCR on the multiplex PCR reads. The sample has some 360,000 distinct CDR3 sequences; roughly a sixth are singletons.

The receptor was isolated from an adult woman with stable Graves' hyperthyroidism. The source material was peripheral blood. The chain couples TRBV19 to TRBJ2-6; 9 bases agree with TRBD1. The CDR3 coding sequence is TGTGCCAGTAGTGAGCGACAGGGGGCTGGGGCCAACGTCCTGACTTTC. It yields the protein CASSERQGAGANVLTF.